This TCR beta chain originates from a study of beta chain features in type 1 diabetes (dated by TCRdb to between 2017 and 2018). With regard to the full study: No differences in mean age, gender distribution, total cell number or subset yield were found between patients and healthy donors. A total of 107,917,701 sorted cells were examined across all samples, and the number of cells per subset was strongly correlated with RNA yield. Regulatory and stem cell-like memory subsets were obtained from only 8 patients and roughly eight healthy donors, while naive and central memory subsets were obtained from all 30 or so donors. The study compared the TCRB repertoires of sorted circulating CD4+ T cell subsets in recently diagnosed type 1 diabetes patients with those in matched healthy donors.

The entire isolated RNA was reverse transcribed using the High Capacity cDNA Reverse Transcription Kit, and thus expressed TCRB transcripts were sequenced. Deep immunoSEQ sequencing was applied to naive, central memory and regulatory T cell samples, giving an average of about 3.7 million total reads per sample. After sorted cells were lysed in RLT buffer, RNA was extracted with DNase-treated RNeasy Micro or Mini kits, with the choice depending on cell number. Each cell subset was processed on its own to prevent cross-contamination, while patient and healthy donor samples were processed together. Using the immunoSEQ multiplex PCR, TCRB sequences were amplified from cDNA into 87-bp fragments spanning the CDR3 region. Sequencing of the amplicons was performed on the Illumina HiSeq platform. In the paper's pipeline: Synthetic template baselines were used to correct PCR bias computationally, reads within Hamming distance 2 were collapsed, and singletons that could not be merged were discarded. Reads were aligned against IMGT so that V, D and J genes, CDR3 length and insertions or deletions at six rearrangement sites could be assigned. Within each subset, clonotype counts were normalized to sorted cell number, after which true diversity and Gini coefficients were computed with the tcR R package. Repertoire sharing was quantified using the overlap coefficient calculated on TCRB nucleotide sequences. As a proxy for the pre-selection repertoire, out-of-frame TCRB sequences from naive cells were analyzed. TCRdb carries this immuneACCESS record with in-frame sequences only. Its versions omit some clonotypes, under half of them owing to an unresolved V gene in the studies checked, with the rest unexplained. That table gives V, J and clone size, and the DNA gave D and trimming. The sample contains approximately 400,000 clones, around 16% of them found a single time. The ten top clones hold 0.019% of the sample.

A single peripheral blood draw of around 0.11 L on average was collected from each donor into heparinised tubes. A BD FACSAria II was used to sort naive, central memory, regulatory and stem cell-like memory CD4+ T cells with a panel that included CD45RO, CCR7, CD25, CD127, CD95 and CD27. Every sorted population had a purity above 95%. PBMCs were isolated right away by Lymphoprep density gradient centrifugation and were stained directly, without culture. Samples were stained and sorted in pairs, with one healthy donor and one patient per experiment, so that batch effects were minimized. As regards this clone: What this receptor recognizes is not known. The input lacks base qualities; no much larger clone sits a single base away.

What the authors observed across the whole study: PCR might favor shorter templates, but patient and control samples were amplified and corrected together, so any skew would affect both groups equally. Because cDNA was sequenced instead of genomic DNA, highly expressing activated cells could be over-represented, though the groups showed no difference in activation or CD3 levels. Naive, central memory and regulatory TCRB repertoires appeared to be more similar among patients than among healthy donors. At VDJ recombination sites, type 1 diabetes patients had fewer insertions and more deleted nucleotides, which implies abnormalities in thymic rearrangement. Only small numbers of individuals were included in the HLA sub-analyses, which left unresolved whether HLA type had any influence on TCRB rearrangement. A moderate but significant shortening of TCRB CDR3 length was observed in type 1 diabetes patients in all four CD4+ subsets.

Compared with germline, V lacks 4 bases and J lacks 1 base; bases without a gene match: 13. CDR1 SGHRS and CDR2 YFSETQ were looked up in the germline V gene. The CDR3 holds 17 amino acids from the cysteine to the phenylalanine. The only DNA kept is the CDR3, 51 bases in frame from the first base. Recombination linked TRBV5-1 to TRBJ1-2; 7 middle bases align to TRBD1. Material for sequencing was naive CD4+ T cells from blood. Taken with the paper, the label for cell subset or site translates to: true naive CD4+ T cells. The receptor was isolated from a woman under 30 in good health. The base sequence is TGCGCCAGCAGCCCACGCCGGGACAGCAGCTTTAACTATGGCTACACCTTC. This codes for CASSPRRDSSFNYGYTF.